This paragraph covers one TCR beta chain sequence. This sample was included in a study of blood T cell repertoires in COVID-19. Looking at the study overall: COVID-19 samples, acute and convalescent, were from the United States, Italy and Spain. PBMCs, B-cell-depleted T cells, or T cells provided the cDNA or gDNA that made up the material.

The V and J ends lost 2 bases and 7 bases, in that order; junction bases with no gene match: 7. This CDR3 is 15 amino acids long. CDR1 SGHRS and CDR2 YFSETQ come from the germline V gene. Original methodology: Reference gene primer amplification gave estimated nucleated cell counts. Sequencing used immunoSEQ multiplex PCR; TCRdb keeps in-frame clones, though not all of them. V, J and clone size derive from that table, while D and trimming were established from the DNA sequence. The sample has under 300,000 clones; more than 65% are singletons. This sequence was found in a man aged 40-55 years who had recovered from COVID-19. The specimen sequenced was peripheral blood. V gene TRBV5-1 combines with J gene TRBJ2-2; 8 bases align to TRBD1. CDR3 bases: TGCGCCAGCAGCTTAGGACAGGGTTTGGTCGGGGAGCTGTTTTTT. As protein: CASSLGQGLVGELFF. Together with reference TRBV5-1 and TRBJ2-2, the CDR3 gives the full variable domain: KAGVTQTPRYLIKTRGQQVTLSCSPISGHRSVSWYQQTPGQGLQFLFEYFSETQRNKGNFPGRFSGRQFSNSRSEMNVSTLELGDSALYLCASSLGQGLVGELFFGEGSRLTVL.